This TCR beta chain was recorded in a study of T cells in women clearing cervical HPV infection. On the study more broadly: With HLA typing for only a few women, HLA confounding remains possible. Study-wide results and caveats: CIN3+ cases had significantly higher TCR repertoire richness than controls, but evenness did not differ. Cases and controls were distinguished at AUC just under 0.85 by richness and V genes.

Concerning this clone itself: Its antigen is not known. The read falls 3 residues short of the CDR3 end, and the missing part is taken from the germline J gene.

immunoSEQ multiplex PCR used an average of approximately 1,300 ng genomic DNA. The assay was immunoSEQ multiplex PCR, and TCRdb's table has in-frame clones only and misses some. This table holds about 33,000 clones. V shed 5 bases and J 5 bases; nucleotides not matched to a gene: 5. The germline V gene encodes CDR1 SGHNT and CDR2 YYREEE (reference sequence). The CDR3 is 14 amino acids. V and J are TRBV5-4 and TRBJ2-5; 11 nucleotides agree with TRBD2. The clonotype originates from a woman between 18 and 70 years old with a cervical HPV16 infection that either progressed to CIN3+ or cleared (not recorded which). The sequenced material came from blood buffy coat. The CDR3 loop reads CASSLAGGVETQYF. The sequenced part of the CDR3 DNA is TGTGCCAGCAGTCTAGCGGGGGGCGTGGAGACC.